The source of this TCR beta chain is a study of T cell repertoires in cytomegalovirus infection. Study-wide results and limits: HLA-C-restricted CMV clonotypes gave the most frequent clonotype in two of eight donors. CMV carriers having the relevant HLA were flagged by cumulative public TCR beta family frequency.

Germline V gives CDR1 SGHTA, CDR2 FQGNSA. The trim removed 3 bases at V and 5 bases at J, leaving 5 bases unmatched. This CDR3 has 15 residues. In its sample, this clonotype was seen many times. No antigen is known for it. TCRdb reprocessed the reads with MiXCR, giving one entry per CDR3 protein. The table includes hundreds of thousands of distinct CDR3 sequences, about 30% detected once. The sequence was obtained from a human donor in good health (CMV status not recorded). Some clones in this sample may be carry-over from other donors' samples. The sequenced sample was cultured PBMCs, obtained from culture after CMV antigen stimulation. V gene TRBV7-2 combines with J gene TRBJ2-1; 9 bases are shared with TRBD2. In DNA, the CDR3 is TGTGCCAGCAGCTTCGGACTAGCGCTGGACAATGAGCAGTTCTTC. Residues: CASSFGLALDNEQFF.